This is a list of T cell receptor beta chains from one sample in a study of blood T cell repertoires in COVID-19. The repertoire was sequenced with immunoSEQ multiplex PCR; TCRdb's copy has only in-frame clones and lacks some. The table records some 15,000 clones, more than 70% of them present only once. Sequencing was done on a sample of peripheral blood. The receptors here all came from a human donor in a cohort sampled during active COVID-19. The CDR3 runs from the conserved cysteine through the conserved F or W. D genes are given only for firm matches. The listing skips clone size in some rows; elsewhere it reads once, few, many or a size class.

d_gene	abundance	v_gene	j_gene	CDR3aa	CDR3nt
TRBD1	.	TRBV19	TRBJ2-1	CASSTPQQGALDEQFF	TGTGCCAGTAGTACGCCCCAGCAGGGGGCGCTTGATGAGCAGTTCTTC
.	.	TRBV6-5	TRBJ2-1	CASSYGRLPWNEQFF	TGTGCCAGCAGTTACGGGCGTTTGCCCTGGAATGAGCAGTTCTTC
TRBD2	.	TRBV28	TRBJ2-1	CASSFVTSGSHAYNEQFF	TGTGCCAGCAGTTTTGTGACTAGCGGGAGTCACGCCTACAATGAGCAGTTCTTC
.	.	TRBV23-1	TRBJ2-7	CASRLQGFGLEQYF	TGCGCCAGCAGATTACAGGGTTTCGGACTCGAGCAGTACTTC
.	few	TRBV5-1	TRBJ1-4	CASSYSATNEKLFF	TGCGCCAGTTCTTACAGTGCAACTAATGAAAAACTGTTTTTT
.	.	TRBV27	TRBJ2-1	CASSQGRTSYNEQFF	TGTGCCAGCAGCCAGGGGCGTACATCATATAATGAGCAGTTCTTC
TRBD1	.	TRBV7-2	TRBJ2-7	CASSSTRQGHEQYF	TGTGCCAGCAGCTCTACGAGACAGGGCCACGAGCAGTACTTC
.	.	TRBV6-6	TRBJ1-4	CASSEGGGLEKLFF	TGTGCCAGCAGTGAGGGAGGGGGTTTGGAAAAACTGTTTTTT
.	.	TRBV5-1	TRBJ2-3	CASRGGVSTDTQYF	TGCGCCAGCAGGGGGGGAGTTAGCACAGATACGCAGTATTTT
TRBD2	few	TRBV19	TRBJ2-7	CASSMIAGSSYEQYF	TGTGCCAGTAGTATGATAGCGGGGAGCTCCTACGAGCAGTACTTC